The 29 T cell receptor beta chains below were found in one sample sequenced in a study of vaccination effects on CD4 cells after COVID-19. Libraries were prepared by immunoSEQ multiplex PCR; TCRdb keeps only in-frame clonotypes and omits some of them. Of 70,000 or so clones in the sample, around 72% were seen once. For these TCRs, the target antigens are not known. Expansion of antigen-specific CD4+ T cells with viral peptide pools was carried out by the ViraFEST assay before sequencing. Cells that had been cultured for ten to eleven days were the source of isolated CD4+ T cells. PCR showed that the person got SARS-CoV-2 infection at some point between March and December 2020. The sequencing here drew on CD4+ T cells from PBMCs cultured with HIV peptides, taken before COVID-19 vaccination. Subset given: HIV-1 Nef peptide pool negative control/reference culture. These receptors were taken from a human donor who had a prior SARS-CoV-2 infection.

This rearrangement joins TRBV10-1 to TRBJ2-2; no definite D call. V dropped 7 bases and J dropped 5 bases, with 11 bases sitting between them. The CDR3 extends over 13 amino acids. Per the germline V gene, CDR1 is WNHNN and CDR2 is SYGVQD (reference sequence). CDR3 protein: CASNHQLTGELFF. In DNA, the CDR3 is TGCGCCAGCAACCACCAGCTAACCGGGGAGCTGTTTTTT.

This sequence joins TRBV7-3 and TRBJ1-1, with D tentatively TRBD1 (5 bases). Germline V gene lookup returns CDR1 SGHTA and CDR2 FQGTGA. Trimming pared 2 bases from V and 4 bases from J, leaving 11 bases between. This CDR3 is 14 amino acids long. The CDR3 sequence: CASSLDSARTEAFF. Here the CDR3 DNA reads TGTGCCAGCAGCTTAGACAGCGCACGCACTGAAGCTTTCTTT.

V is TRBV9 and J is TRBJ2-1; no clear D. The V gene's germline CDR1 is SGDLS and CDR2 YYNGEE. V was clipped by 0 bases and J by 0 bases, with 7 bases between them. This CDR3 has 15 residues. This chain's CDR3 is CASSVAGDSYNEQFF. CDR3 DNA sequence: TGTGCCAGCAGCGTAGCTGGGGACTCCTACAATGAGCAGTTCTTC.

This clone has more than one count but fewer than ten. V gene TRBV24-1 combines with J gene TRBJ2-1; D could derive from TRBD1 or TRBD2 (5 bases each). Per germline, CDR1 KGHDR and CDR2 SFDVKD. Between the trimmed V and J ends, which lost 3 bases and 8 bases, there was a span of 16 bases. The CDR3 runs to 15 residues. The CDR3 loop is CATSDDRDLGDEQFF. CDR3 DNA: TGTGCCACCAGTGATGACCGGGACCTTGGCGATGAGCAGTTCTTC.

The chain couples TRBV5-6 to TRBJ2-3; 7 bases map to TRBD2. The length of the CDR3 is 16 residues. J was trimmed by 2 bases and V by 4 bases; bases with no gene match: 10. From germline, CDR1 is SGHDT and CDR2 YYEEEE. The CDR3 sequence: CASSVGWGGDTDTQYF. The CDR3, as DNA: TGTGCCAGCAGCGTCGGGTGGGGGGGAGACACAGATACGCAGTATTTT.

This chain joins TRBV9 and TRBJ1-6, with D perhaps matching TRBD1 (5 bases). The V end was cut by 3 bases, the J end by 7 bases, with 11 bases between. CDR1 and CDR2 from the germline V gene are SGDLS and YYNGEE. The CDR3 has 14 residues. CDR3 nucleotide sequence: TGTGCCAGCAGCGAAACCAACAGGAATTCACCCCTCCACTTT. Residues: CASSETNRNSPLHF. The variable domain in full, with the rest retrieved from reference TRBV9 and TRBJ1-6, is DSGVTQTPKHLITATGQRVTLRCSPRSGDLSVYWYQQSLDQGLQFLIQYYNGEERAKGNILERFSAQQFPDLHSELNLSSLELGDSALYFCASSETNRNSPLHFGNGTRLTVT.

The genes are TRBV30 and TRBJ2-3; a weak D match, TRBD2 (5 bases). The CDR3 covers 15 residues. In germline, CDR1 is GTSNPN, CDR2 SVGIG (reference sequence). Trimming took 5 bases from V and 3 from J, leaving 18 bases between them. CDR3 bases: TGTGCCTGGGCAGGTCTAGGGAGTAGAACAGATACGCAGTATTTT. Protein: CAWAGLGSRTDTQYF.

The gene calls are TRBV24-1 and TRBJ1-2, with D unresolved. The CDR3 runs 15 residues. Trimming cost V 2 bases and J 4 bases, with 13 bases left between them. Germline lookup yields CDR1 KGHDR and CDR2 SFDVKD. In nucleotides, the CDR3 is TGTGCCACCAGTGATTCAAGTCTCCGGACCTATGGCTACACCTTC. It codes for CATSDSSLRTYGYTF.

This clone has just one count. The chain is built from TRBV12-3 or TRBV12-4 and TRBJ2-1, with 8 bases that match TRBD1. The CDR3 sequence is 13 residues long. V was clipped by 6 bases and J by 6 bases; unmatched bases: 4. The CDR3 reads CASRDDRGNEQFF. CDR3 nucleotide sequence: TGTGCCAGCAGGGACGACAGGGGCAATGAGCAGTTCTTC.

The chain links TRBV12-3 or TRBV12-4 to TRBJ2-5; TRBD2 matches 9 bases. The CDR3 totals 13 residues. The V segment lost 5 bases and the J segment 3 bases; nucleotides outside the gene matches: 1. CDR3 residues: CASSRLAEETQYF. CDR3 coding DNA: TGTGCCAGCAGTCGACTAGCGGAAGAGACCCAGTACTTC.

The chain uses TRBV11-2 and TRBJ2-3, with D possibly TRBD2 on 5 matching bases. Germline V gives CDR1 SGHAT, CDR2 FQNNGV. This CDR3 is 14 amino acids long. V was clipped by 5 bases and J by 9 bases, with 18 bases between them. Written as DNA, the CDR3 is TGTGCCAGCAGCCCATTTGGACCGCCGGGGACGCAGTATTTT. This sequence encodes CASSPFGPPGTQYF.

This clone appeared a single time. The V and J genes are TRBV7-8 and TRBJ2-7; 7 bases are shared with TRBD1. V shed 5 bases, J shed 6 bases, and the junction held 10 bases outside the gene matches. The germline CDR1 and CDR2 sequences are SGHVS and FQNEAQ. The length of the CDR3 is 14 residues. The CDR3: CASSPDRVLGEQYF. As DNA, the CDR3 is TGTGCCAGCAGCCCAGACAGGGTTCTGGGCGAGCAGTACTTC.

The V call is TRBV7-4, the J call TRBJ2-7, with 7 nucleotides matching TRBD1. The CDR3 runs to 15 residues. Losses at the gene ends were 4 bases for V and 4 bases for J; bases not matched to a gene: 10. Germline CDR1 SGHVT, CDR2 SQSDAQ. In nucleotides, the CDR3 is TGTGCCAGCAGCTCGAACCGGGACAGACTTTACGAGCAGTACTTC. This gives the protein CASSSNRDRLYEQYF. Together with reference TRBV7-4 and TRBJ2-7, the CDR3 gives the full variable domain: GAGVSQSPRYKVAKRGRDVALRCDSISGHVTLYWYRQTLGQGSEVLTYSQSDAQRDKSGRPSGRFSAERPERSVSTLKIQRTEQGDSAVYLCASSSNRDRLYEQYFGPGTRLTVT.

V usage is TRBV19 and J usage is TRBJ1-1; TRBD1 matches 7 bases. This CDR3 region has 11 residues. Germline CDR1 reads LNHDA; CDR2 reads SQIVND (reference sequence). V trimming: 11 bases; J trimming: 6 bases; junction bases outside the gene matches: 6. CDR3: CASTGVSEAFF. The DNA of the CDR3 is TGTGCCTCAACAGGGGTGTCTGAAGCTTTCTTT.

DNA of the CDR3: TGTGCCAGCAGCCAGATGATCAGGACTAGAAATAAAAACGGGGAGCTGTTTTTT. This translates into CASSQMIRTRNKNGELFF. The V and J genes are TRBV3-1 (or the pseudogene TRBV3-2) and TRBJ2-2, with 7 bases fitting TRBD2. The germline V gene encodes CDR1 LGHDT and CDR2 YNNKEL (reference sequence). With V trimmed by 3 bases and J by 7 bases, 17 bases remained unmatched. The CDR3 has 18 amino acids.

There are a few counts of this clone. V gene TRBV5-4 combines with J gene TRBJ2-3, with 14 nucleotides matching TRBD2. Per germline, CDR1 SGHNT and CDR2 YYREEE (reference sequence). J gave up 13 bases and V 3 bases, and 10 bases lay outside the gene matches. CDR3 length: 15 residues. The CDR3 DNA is TGTGCCAGCAGCTCCTATTCCGGGACTAGCGGGAGAAAGTATTTT. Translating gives CASSSYSGTSGRKYF. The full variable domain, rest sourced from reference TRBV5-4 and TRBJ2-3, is ETGVTQSPTHLIKTRGQQVTLRCSSQSGHNTVSWYQQALGQGPQFIFQYYREEENGRGNFPPRFSGLQFPNYSSELNVNALELDDSALYLCASSSYSGTSGRKYFGPGTRLTVL.

The CDR3 spells CASSQDLKASGNTIYF. The CDR3 DNA reads TGCGCCAGCAGCCAAGATCTAAAAGCTTCTGGAAACACCATATATTTT. The chain links TRBV4-3 to TRBJ1-3, with D unresolved. Germline V lookup: CDR1 LGHNA, CDR2 YSLEER. The V and J ends lost 0 bases and 1 base respectively, with 10 bases between them. This CDR3 contains 16 residues.

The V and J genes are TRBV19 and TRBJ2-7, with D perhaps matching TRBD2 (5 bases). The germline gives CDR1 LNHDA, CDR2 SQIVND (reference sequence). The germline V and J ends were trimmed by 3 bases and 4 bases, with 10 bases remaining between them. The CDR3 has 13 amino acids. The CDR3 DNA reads TGTGCCAGTAGTATCGAGGGTGGATACGAGCAGTACTTC. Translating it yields CASSIEGGYEQYF.

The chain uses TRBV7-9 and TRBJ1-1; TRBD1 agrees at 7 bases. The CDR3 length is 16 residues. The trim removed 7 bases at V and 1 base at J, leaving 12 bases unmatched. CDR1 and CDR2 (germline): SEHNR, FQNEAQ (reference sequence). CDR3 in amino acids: CASTILGGAGNTEAFF. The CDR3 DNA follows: TGTGCCAGCACCATATTAGGGGGCGCGGGGAACACTGAAGCTTTCTTT.

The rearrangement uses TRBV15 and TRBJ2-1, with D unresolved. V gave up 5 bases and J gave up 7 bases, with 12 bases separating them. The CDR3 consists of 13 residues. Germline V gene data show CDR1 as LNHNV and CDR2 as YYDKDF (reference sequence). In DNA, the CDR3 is TGTGCCACCAGCGCCTTGGACGGTAATGAGCAGTTCTTC. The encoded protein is CATSALDGNEQFF.

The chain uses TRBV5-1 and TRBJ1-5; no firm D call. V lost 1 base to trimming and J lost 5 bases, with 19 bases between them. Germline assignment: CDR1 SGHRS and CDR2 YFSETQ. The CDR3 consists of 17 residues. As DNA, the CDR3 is TGCGCCAGCAGCTTGTTCCCGCCGGACTCTTTTGATCAGCCCCAGCATTTT. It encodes CASSLFPPDSFDQPQHF.

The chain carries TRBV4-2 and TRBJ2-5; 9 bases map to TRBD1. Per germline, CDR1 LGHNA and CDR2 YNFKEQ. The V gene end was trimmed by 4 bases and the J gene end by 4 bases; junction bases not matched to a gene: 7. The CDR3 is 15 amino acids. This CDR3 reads CASSLGGTGRETQYF. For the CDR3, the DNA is TGTGCCAGCAGCCTAGGCGGGACAGGGCGAGAGACCCAGTACTTC.

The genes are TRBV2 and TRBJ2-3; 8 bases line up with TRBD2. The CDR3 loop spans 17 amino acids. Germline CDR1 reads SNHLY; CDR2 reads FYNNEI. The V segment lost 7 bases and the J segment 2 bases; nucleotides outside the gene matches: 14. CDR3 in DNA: TGTGCCAGCACTACGTCTAGGGCGGGGGGCCTCACAGATACGCAGTATTTT. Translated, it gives CASTTSRAGGLTDTQYF.

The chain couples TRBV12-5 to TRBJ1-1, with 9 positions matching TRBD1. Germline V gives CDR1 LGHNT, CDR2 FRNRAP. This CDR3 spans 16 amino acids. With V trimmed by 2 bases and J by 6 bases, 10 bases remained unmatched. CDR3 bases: TGTGCTAGTGGTTTGACAAGGACAGGGGTTGGGGCTGAAGCTTTCTTT. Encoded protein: CASGLTRTGVGAEAFF.

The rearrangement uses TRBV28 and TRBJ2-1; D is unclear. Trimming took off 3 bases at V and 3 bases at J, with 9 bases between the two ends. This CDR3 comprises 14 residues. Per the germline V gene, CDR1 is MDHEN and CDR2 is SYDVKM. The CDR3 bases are TGTGCCAGCAGTTTGTCCTCCTTCTACAATGAGCAGTTCTTC. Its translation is CASSLSSFYNEQFF.

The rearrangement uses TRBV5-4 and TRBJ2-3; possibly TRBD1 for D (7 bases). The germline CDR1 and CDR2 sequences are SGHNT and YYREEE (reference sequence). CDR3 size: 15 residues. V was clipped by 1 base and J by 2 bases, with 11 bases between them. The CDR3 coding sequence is TGTGCCAGCAGCTTGCAGGGGGGAACCACAGATACGCAGTATTTT. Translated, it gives CASSLQGGTTDTQYF. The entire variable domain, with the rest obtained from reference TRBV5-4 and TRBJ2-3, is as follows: ETGVTQSPTHLIKTRGQQVTLRCSSQSGHNTVSWYQQALGQGPQFIFQYYREEENGRGNFPPRFSGLQFPNYSSELNVNALELDDSALYLCASSLQGGTTDTQYFGPGTRLTVL.

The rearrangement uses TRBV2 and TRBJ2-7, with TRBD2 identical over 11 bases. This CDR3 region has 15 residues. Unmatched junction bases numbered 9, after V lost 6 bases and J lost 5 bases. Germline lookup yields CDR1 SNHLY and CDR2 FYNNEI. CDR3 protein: CASSSLAGVVHEQYF. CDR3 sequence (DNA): TGTGCCAGCAGCTCACTAGCGGGAGTGGTCCACGAGCAGTACTTC.

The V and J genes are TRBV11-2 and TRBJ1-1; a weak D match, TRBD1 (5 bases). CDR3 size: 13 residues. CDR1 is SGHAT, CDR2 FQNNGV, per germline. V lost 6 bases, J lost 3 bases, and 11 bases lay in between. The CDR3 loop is CASSLSGYTEAFF. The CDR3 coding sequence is TGTGCCAGCAGTCTTTCAGGGTACACTGAAGCTTTCTTT.

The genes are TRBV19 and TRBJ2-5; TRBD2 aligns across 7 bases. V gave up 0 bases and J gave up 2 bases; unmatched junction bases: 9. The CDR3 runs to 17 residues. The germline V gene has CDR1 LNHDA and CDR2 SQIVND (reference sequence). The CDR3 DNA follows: TGTGCCAGTAGTATAGATCGTCCGGGGGGAAGGCAAGAGACCCAGTACTTC. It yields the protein CASSIDRPGGRQETQYF.